This TCR beta chain comes out of a study of OX40 agonist ivuxolimab in advanced cancers. With 7 bases removed from V and 5 bases from J, the gap between germline ends came to 14 bases. This CDR3 comprises 14 residues. Germline V gene data show CDR1 as MNHNY and CDR2 as SVGAGI (reference sequence). This table comes from immunoSEQ multiplex PCR, and its TCRdb copy is limited to in-frame clones, with some not included. The sample consists of around 25,000 clones, about four fifths of them appearing once. The chain is built from TRBV6-6 and TRBJ2-2, with a tentative D call TRBD2 (6 bases). This specimen was CD4+ or CD8+ T cells sorted from blood, taken in a trial of the OX40 agonist ivuxolimab. This TCR was recovered from an adult with an advanced solid tumor such as melanoma, head and neck, liver or kidney cancer. The CDR3 protein is CASTLLRETGELFF. The CDR3 DNA sequence: TGTGCCAGCACCCTACTCCGGGAGACCGGGGAGCTGTTTTTT.